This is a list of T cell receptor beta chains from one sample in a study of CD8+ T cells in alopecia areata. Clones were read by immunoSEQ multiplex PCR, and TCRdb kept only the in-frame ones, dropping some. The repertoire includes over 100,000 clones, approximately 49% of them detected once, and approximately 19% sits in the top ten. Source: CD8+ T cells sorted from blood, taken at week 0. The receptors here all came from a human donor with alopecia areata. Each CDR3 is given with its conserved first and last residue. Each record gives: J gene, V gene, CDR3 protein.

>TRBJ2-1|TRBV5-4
CASRSHNEQFF
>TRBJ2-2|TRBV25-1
CASSEGPTGELFF
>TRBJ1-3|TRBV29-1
CSVEIWDRGPVEGNTIYF
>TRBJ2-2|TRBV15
CATSPPGFKIANTGELFF
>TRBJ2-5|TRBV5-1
CASSLAGDLQETQYF
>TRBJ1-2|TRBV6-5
CASLGGGQEFYGYTF
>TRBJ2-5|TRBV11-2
CASSLGLETQYF
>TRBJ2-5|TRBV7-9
CASSFTGTSDQETQYF
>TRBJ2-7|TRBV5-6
CASSDPGQGHEQYF
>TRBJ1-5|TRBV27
CASSYGRGQPQHF
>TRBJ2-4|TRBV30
CASLEGAKNIQYF
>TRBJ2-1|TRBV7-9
CASSLVHHEQFF
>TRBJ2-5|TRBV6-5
CASSWDMSGAQETQYF
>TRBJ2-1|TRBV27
CASSGLGEGNEQFF
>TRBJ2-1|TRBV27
CASSLQEWNNEQFF
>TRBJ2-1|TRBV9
CASSVGGHEQFF
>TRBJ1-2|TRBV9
CASSVEGDGYTF
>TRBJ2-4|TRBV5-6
CASSPKGERIQYF
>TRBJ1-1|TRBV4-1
CASSQRDVGTEAFF
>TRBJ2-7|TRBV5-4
CASSSGWGDSYEQYF
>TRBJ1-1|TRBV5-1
CASSLEWITEAFF
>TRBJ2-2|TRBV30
CAWRYRESGELFF
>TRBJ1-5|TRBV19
CASPLDRTSNQPQHF
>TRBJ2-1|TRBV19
CASSKTSGGRNEQFF
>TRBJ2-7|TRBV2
CATLVQGESYEQYF
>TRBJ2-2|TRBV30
CAWSVPLSGELFF
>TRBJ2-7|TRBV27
CASSSVYEQYF
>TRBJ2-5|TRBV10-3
CAISDIQETQYF
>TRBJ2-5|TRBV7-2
CASSRWKSGGRETQYF
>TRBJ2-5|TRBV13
CASSLTGRNQETQYF
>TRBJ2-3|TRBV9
CASSPSGTSGGRTDTQYF
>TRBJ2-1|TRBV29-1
CSVDVQGAYNEQFF
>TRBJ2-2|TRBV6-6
CASSYDTGELFF
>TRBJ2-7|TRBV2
CASSVGGTLDEQYF
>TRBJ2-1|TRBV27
CASRPSGGPYNEQFF
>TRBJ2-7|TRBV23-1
CASSHPGNYEQYF
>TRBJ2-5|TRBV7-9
CASSARGARETQYF
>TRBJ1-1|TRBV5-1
CASSFEGNTEAFF
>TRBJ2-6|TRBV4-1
CASSQDTSSGANVLTF
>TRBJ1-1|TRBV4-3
CASSRLMGLDTEAFF
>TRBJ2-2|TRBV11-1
CASSLVTGNTGELFF
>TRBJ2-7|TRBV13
CASSVDRGIYEQYF